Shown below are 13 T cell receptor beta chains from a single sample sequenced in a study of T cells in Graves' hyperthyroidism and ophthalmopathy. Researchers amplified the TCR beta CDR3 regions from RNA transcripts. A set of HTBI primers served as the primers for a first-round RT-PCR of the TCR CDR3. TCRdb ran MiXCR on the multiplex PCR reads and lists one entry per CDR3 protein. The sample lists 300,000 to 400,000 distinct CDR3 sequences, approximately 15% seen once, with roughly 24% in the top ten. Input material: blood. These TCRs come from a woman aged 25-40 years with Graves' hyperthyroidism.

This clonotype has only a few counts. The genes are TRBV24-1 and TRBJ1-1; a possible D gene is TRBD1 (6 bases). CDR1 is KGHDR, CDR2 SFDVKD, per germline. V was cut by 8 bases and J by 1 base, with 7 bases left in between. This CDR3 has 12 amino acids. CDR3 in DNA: TGTGCCACCATGGGACAGAACACTGAAGCTTTCTTT. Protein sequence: CATMGQNTEAFF.

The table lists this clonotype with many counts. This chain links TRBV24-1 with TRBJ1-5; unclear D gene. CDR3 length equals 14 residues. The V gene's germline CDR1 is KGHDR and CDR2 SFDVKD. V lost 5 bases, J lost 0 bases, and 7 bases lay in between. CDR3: CATSVRSSNQPQHF. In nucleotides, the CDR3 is TGTGCCACCAGTGTCCGGAGTAGCAATCAGCCCCAGCATTTT.

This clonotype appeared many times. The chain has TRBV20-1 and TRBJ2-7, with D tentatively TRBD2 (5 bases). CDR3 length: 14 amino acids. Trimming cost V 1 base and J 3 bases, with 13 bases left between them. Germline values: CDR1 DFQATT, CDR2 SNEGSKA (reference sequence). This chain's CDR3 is CSARVVETIYEQYF. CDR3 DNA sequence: TGCAGTGCTAGAGTAGTAGAGACTATCTACGAGCAGTACTTC.

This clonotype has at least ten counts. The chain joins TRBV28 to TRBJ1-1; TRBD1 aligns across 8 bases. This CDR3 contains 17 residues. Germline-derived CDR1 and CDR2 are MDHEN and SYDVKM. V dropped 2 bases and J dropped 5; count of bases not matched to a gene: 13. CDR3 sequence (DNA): TGTGCCAGCAGTTTACAGGGGGCGCCGGGCTACGAAACTGAAGCTTTCTTT. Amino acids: CASSLQGAPGYETEAFF.

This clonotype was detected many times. Here the CDR3 reads CSVRDWTGDTQYF. For the CDR3, the DNA is TGCAGCGTCCGAGACTGGACCGGGGATACGCAGTATTTT. The rearrangement links TRBV29-1 to TRBJ2-3; D not certain. The CDR3 has 13 residues. Germline lookup yields CDR1 SQVTM and CDR2 ANQGSEA. Trimming stripped 6 bases from V and 6 bases from J, with 16 bases between.

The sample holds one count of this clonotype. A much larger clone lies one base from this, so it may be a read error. Here the CDR3 DNA reads TGCAGCGTTGTGTGGGGTCGTGCTAGTTGGTACGATGAGCAGTTCTTC. Protein: CSVVWGRASWYDEQFF. The chain carries TRBV29-1 and TRBJ2-1; no clear D. The CDR3 is 16 residues long. CDR1 is SQVTM and CDR2 is ANQGSEA in the germline V gene. Trimming removed 4 bases at V and 8 bases at J, with 24 bases between.

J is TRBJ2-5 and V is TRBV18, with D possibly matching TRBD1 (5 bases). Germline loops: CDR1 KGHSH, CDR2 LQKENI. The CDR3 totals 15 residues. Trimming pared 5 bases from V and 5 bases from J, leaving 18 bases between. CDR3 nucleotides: TGTGCCAGCTCAACCCGAGAAGGGGTTAGCGAGACCCAGTACTTC. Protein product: CASSTREGVSETQYF.

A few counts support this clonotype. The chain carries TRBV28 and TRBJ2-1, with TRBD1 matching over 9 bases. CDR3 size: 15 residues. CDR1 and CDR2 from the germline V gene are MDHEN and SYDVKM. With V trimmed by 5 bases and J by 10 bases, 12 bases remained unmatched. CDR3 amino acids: CASSDPGTGRHEQFF. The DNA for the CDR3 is TGTGCCAGCAGTGACCCCGGGACAGGGAGGCACGAGCAGTTCTTC.

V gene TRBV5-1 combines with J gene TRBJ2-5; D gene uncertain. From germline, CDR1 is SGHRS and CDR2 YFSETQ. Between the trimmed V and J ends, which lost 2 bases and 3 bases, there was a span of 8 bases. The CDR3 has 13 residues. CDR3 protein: CASSLSLKETQYF. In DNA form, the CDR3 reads TGCGCCAGCAGCTTAAGCCTTAAAGAGACCCAGTACTTC.

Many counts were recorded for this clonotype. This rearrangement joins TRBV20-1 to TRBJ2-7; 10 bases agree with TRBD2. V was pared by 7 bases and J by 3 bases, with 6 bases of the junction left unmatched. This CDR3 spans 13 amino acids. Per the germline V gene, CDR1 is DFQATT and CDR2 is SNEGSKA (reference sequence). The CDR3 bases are TGCAGTGTGGCTAGCGGGAGTATCTACGAGCAGTACTTC. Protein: CSVASGSIYEQYF.

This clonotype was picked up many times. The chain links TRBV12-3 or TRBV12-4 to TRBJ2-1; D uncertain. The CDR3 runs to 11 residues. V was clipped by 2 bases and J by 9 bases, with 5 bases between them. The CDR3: CASSLRSEQFF. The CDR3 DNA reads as TGTGCCAGCAGTTTAAGGTCTGAGCAGTTCTTC.

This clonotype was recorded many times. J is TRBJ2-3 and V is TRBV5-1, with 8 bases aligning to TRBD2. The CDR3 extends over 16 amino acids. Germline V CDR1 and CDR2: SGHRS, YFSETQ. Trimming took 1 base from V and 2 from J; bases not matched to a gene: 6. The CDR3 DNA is TGCGCCAGCAGCTTGAAGAGCGGGAGATTCACAGATACGCAGTATTTT. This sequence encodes CASSLKSGRFTDTQYF. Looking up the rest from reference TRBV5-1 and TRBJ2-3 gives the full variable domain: KAGVTQTPRYLIKTRGQQVTLSCSPISGHRSVSWYQQTPGQGLQFLFEYFSETQRNKGNFPGRFSGRQFSNSRSEMNVSTLELGDSALYLCASSLKSGRFTDTQYFGPGTRLTVL.

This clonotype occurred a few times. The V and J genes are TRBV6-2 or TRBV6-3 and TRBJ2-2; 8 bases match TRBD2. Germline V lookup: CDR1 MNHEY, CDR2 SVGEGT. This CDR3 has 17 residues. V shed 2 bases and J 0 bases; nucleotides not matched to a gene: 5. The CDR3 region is CASSYPRTSSNTGELFF. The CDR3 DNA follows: TGTGCCAGCAGTTACCCCCGGACTAGCTCGAACACCGGGGAGCTGTTTTTT.